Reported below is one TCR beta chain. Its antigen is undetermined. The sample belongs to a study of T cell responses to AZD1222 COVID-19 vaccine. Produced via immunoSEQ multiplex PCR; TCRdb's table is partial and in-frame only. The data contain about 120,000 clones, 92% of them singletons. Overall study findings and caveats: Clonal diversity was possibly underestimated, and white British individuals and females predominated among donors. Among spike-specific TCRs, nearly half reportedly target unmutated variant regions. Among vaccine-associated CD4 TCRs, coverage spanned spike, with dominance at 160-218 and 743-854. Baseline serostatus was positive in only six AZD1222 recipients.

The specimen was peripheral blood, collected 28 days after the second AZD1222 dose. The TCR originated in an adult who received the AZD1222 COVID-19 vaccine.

The CDR3 bases are TGTGCCAGCAGCCAACTAGCGGGTAATGAGCAGTTCTTC. Translating gives CASSQLAGNEQFF. The J gene is TRBJ2-1, the V gene TRBV27, with 9 bases that match TRBD2. CDR1 MNHEY and CDR2 SMNVEV come from the germline V gene (reference sequence). Germline trimming cut 6 bases from V and 7 bases from J; bases unmatched to any gene: 4. The CDR3 has 13 residues.